These T cell receptor beta chains were read from a single sample in a study of blood T cell repertoires in COVID-19. TCRdb keeps only in-frame clones here, not all; method: immunoSEQ multiplex PCR. The sample has approximately 77,000 clones; around 80% are singletons. Sequenced input: peripheral blood. These receptor sequences come from a woman aged 55-75 years with acute or convalescent COVID-19. The CDR3 runs from the conserved cysteine through the conserved F or W. The order of the fields is V gene, clone size, D gene, J gene, CDR3 DNA, CDR3 protein. A D gene is named only where the DNA matches it firmly. Expanded clones are given a class, and other clones once, few, many or no size at all.

TRBV7-9	few	NA	TRBJ1-2	TGTGCCAGCAGCTTAGCCAGGTCGAGCTATGGCTACACCTTC	CASSLARSSYGYTF
TRBV19	NA	NA	TRBJ1-3	TGTGCCAGTAGTATAGCACAGGGCCCCGGAAACACCATATATTTT	CASSIAQGPGNTIYF
TRBV2	few	NA	TRBJ1-1	TGTGCCAGCAGAGAACCCCGGGAAACCGGTGGTACTGAAGCTTTCTTT	CASREPRETGGTEAFF
TRBV28	NA	TRBD1	TRBJ1-5	TGTGCCAGCTCGGGACAGCGAAATCAGCCCCAGCATTTT	CASSGQRNQPQHF
TRBV5-1	once	NA	TRBJ1-1	TGCGCCAGCAGCCAGGGGACGGCCACTGAAGCTTTCTTT	CASSQGTATEAFF
TRBV10-2	NA	TRBD2	TRBJ2-6	TGCGCCAGCAGTGAGTCGTTCGGGGGGGCTGCCGGGGCCAACGTCCTGACTTTC	CASSESFGGAAGANVLTF
TRBV19	NA	TRBD1	TRBJ1-2	TGTGCCAGTAGGGTACAGGGGGGGGCTAACTATGGCTACACCTTC	CASRVQGGANYGYTF
TRBV3-1/TRBV3-2	NA	NA	TRBJ1-6	TGTGCCAGCAGCCCACGAGGAGGGCAAGGGTCACCCCTCCACTTT	CASSPRGGQGSPLHF
TRBV7-7	NA	NA	TRBJ1-5	TGTGCTAGCAGCTTAAAATTAGGGCCTAAGGAGGATCAGCCCCAGCATTTT	CASSLKLGPKEDQPQHF
TRBV10-3	NA	TRBD1	TRBJ1-2	TGTGCCATCAGTGAGTTGGGACAGGGGGCTGATGGCTACACCTTC	CAISELGQGADGYTF
TRBV28	NA	NA	TRBJ2-3	TGTGCCAGCAACCAGCCGACTAGCACAGATACGCAGTATTTT	CASNQPTSTDTQYF